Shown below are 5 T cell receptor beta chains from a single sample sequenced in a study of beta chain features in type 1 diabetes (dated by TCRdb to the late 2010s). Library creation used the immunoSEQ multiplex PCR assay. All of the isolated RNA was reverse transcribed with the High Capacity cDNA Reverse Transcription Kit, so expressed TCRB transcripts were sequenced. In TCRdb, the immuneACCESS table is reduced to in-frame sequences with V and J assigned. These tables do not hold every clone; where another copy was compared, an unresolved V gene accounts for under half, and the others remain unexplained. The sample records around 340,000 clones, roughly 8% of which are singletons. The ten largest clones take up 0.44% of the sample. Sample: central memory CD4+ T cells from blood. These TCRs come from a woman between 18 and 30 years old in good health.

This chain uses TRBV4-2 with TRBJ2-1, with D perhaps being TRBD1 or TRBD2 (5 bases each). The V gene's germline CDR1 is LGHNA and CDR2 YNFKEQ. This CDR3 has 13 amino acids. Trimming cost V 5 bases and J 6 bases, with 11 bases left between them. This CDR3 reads CASSFGTTNEQFF. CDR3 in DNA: TGTGCCAGCAGCTTCGGGACCACCAATGAGCAGTTCTTC.

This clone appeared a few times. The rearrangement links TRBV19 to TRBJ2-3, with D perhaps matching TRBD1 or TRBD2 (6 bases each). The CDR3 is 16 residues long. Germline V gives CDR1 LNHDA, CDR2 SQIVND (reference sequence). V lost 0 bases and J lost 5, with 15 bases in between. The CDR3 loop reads CASSIDRGRGIDTQYF. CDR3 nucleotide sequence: TGTGCCAGTAGTATAGATCGGGGGCGCGGAATAGATACGCAGTATTTT.

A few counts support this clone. CDR3 DNA: TGTGCCAGCAGCCCGCGGACGGGAGCAGATACGCAGTATTTT. As protein: CASSPRTGADTQYF. The chain uses TRBV5-4 and TRBJ2-3, with a weak D call TRBD2 (6 bases). CDR1 SGHNT and CDR2 YYREEE come from the germline V gene (reference sequence). Trimming removed 4 bases from V and 4 bases from J, with 13 bases in between. This CDR3 contains 14 residues. The full variable domain, rest sourced from reference TRBV5-4 and TRBJ2-3, is ETGVTQSPTHLIKTRGQQVTLRCSSQSGHNTVSWYQQALGQGPQFIFQYYREEENGRGNFPPRFSGLQFPNYSSELNVNALELDDSALYLCASSPRTGADTQYFGPGTRLTVL.

This CDR3 is CASSQDRMSTDTQYF. CDR3 nucleotides: TGCGCCAGCAGCCAAGACAGGATGAGCACAGATACGCAGTATTTT. The rearrangement uses TRBV4-3 and TRBJ2-3; D ambiguous. This CDR3 is built from 15 residues. The V and J ends lost 0 bases and 0 bases respectively, with 7 bases between them. Germline CDR1 is LGHNA and CDR2 is YSLEER.

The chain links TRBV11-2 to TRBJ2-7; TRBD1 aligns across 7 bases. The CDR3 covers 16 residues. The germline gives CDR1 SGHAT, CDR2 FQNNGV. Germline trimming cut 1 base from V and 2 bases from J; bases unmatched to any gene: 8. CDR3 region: CASSLAWTGRTYEQYF. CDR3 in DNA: TGTGCCAGCAGCTTAGCCTGGACAGGAAGAACCTACGAGCAGTACTTC.